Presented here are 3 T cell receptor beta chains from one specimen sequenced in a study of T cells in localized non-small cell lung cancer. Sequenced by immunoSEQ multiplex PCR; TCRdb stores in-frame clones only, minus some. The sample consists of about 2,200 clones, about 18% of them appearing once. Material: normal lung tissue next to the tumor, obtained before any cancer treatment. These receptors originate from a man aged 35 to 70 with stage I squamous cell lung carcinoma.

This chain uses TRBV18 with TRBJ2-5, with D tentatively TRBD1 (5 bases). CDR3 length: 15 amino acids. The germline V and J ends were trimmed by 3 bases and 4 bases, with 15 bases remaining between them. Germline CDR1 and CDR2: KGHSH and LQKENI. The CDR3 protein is CASSPGKGMAETQYF. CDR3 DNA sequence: TGTGCCAGCTCACCGGGGAAGGGGATGGCAGAGACCCAGTACTTC.

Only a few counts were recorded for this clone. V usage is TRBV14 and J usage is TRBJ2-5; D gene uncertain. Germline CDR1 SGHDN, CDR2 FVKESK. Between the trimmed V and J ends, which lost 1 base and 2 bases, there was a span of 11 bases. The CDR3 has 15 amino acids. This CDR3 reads CASSQGFGSQETQYF. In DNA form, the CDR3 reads TGTGCCAGCAGCCAAGGGTTTGGGTCACAAGAGACCCAGTACTTC.

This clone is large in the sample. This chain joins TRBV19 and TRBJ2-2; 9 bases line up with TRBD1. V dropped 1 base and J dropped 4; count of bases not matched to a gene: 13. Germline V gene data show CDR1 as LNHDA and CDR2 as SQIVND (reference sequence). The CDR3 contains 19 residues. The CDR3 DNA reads TGTGCCAGTAGTATAGGGCAAGGACAGGGGACCCGCGGCACCGGGGAGCTGTTTTTT. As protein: CASSIGQGQGTRGTGELFF. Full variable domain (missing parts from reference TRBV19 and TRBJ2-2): DGGITQSPKYLFRKEGQNVTLSCEQNLNHDAMYWYRQDPGQGLRLIYYSQIVNDFQKGDIAEGYSVSREKKESFPLTVTSAQKNPTAFYLCASSIGQGQGTRGTGELFFGEGSRLTVL.